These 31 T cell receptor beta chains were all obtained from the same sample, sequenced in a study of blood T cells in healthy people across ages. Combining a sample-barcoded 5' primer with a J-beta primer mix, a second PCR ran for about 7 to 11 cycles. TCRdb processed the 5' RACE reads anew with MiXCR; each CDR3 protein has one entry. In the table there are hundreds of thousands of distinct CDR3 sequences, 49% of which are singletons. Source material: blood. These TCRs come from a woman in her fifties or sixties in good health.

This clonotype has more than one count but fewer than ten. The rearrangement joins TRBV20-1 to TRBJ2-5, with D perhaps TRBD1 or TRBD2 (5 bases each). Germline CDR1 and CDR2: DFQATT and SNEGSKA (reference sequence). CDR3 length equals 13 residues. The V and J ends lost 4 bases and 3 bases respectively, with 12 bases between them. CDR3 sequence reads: CSAKGQGEETQYF. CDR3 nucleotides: TGCAGTGCTAAAGGGCAGGGAGAAGAGACCCAGTACTTC.

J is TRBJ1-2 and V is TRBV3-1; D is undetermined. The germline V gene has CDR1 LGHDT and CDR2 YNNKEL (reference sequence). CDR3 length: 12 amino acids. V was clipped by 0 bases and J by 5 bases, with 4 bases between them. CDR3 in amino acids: CASSQDRYGYTF. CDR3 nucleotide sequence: TGTGCCAGCAGCCAAGACCGATATGGCTACACCTTC.

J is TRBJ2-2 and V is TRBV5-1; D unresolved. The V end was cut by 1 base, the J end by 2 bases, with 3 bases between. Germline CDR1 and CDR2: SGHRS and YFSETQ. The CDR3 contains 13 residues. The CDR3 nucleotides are TGCGCCAGCAGCTTGACTAACACCGGGGAGCTGTTTTTT. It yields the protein CASSLTNTGELFF.

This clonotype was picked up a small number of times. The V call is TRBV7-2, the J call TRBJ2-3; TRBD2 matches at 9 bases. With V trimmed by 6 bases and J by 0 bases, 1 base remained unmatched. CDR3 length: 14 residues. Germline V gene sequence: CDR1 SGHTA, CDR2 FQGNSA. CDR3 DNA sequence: TGTGCCAGCAGACTAGCGGGTAGCACAGATACGCAGTATTTT. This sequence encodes CASRLAGSTDTQYF.

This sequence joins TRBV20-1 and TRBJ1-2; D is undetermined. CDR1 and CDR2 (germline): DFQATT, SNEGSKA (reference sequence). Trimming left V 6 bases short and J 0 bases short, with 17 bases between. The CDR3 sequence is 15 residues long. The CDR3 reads CSALDRRTANYGYTF. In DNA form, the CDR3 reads TGCAGTGCCCTCGACCGTCGTACCGCTAACTATGGCTACACCTTC.

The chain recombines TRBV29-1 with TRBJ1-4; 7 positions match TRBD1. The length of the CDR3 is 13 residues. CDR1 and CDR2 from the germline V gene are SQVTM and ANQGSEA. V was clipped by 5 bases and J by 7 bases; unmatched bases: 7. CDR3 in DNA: TGCAGCGTTTCTAGGGGGCAGGGTGAAAAACTGTTTTTT. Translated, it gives CSVSRGQGEKLFF.

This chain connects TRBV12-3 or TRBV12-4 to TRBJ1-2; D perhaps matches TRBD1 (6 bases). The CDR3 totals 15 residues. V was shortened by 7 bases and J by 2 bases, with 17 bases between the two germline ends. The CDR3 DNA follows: TGTGCCAGCACCAGACAGGCGAATCTGAACTATGGCTACACCTTC. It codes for CASTRQANLNYGYTF.

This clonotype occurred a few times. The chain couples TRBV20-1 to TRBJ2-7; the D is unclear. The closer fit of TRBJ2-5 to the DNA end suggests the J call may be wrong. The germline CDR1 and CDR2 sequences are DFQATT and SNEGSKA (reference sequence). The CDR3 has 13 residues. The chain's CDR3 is CSASDLIGETQYF. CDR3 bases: TGCAGTGCTAGCGATCTTATTGGGGAGACCCAGTACTTC.

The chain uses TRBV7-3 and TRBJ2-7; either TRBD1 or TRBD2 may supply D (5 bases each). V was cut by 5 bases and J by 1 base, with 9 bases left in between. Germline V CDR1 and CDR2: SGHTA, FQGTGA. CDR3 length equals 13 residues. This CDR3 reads CASSPEGSYEQYF. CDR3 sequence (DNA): TGTGCCAGCAGCCCCGAGGGGTCCTACGAGCAGTACTTC.

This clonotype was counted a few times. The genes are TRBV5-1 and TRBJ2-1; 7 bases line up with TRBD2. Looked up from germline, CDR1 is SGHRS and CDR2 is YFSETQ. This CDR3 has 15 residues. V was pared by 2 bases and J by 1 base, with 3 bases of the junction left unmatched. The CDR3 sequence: CASSFGEGSYNEQFF. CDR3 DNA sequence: TGCGCCAGCAGCTTCGGGGAGGGATCCTACAATGAGCAGTTCTTC.

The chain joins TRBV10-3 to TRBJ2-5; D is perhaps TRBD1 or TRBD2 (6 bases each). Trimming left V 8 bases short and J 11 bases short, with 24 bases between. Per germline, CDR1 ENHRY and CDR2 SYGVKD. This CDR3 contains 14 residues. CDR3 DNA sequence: TGTGCCATCGGGTCCGGGGGCAGGTACAATGAGCAGTACTTC. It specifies CAIGSGGRYNEQYF.

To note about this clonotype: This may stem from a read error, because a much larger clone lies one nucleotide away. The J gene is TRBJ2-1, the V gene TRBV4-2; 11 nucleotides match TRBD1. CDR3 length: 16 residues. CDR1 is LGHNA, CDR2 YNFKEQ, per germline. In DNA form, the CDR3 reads TGTGCCACCAGCCAAGATAGGGACAGGGGGAACAATGAGCAGTTCTTC. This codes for CATSQDRDRGNNEQFF.

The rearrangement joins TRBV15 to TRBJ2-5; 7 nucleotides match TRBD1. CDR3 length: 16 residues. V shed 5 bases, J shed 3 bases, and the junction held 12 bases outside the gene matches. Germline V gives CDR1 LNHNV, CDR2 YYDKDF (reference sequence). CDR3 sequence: CATSGKSTGNKETQYF. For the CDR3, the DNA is TGTGCCACCAGCGGAAAATCGACAGGGAACAAAGAGACCCAGTACTTC. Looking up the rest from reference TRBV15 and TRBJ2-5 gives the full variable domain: DAMVIQNPRYQVTQFGKPVTLSCSQTLNHNVMYWYQQKSSQAPKLLFHYYDKDFNNEADTPDNFQSRRPNTSFCFLDIRSPGLGDTAMYLCATSGKSTGNKETQYFGPGTRLLVL.

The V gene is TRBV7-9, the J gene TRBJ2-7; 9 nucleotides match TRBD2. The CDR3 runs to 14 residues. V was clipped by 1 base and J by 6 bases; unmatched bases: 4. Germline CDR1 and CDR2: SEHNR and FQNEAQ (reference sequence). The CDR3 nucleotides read TGTGCCAGCAGCTTAGAAGCGGGAGGTAGCGAGCAGTACTTC. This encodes CASSLEAGGSEQYF.

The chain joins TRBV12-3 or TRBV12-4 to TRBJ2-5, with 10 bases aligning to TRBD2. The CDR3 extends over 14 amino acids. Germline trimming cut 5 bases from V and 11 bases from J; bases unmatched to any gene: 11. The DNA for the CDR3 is TGTGCCAGCAGTGGGACTAGCGTGGGCAATGAGCAGTACTTC. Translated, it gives CASSGTSVGNEQYF.

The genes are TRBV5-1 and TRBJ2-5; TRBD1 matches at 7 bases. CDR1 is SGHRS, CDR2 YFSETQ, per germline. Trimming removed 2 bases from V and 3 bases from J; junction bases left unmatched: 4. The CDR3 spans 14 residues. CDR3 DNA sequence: TGCGCCAGCAGCTTCCGGGACAGCGAAGAGACCCAGTACTTC. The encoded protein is CASSFRDSEETQYF.

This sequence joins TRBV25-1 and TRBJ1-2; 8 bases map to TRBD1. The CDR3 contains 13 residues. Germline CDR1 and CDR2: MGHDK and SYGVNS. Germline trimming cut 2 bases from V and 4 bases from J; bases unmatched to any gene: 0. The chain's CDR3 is CASSEGTGYGYTF. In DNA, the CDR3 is TGTGCCAGCAGTGAAGGGACAGGCTATGGCTACACCTTC.

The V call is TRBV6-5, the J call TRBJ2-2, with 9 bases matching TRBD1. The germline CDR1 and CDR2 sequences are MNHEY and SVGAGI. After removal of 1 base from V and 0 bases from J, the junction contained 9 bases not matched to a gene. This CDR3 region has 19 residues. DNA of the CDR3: TGTGCCAGCAGTTACTGGCCCCCGGGACAGGGCCCGAACACCGGGGAGCTGTTTTTT. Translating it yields CASSYWPPGQGPNTGELFF.

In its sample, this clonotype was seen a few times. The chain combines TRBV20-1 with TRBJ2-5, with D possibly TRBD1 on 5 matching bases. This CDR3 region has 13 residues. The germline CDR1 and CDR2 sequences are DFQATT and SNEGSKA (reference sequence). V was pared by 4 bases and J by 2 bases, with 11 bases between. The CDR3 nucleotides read TGCAGTGCTAACGACAGAATACAAGAGACCCAGTACTTC. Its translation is CSANDRIQETQYF.

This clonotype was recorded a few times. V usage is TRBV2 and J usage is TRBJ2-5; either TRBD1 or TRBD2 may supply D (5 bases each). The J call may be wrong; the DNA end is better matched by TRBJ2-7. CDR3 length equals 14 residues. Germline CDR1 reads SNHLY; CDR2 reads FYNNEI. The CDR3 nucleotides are TGTGCCAGCTCCACCCGGGACGAGTTATACGAGCAGTACTTC. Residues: CASSTRDELYEQYF.

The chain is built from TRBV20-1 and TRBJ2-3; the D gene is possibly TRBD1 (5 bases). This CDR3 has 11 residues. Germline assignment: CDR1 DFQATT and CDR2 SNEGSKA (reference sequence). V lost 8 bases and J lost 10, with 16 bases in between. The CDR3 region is CSSTQGHSQYF. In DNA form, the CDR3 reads TGCAGTTCCACCCAAGGACATTCGCAGTATTTT.

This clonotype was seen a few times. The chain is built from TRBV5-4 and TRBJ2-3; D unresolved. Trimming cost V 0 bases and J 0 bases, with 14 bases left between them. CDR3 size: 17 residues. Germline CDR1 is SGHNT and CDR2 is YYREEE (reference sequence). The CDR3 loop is CASSLALNWESTDTQYF. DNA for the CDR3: TGTGCCAGCAGCTTGGCCCTAAATTGGGAAAGCACAGATACGCAGTATTTT.

The CDR3 loop reads CASSRGQGANEKLFF. In DNA form, the CDR3 reads TGTGCCAGCAGCCGCGGACAGGGGGCTAATGAAAAACTGTTTTTT. The chain links TRBV28 to TRBJ1-4; 10 bases match TRBD1. The CDR3 consists of 15 residues. The trim removed 6 bases at V and 3 bases at J, leaving 4 bases unmatched. The V gene's germline CDR1 is MDHEN and CDR2 SYDVKM.

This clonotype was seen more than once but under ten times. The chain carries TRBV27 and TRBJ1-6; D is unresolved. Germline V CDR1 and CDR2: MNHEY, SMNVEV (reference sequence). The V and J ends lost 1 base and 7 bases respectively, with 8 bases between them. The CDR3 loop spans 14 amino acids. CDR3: CASSLYRQNSPLHF. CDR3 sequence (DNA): TGTGCCAGCAGTTTATATCGGCAAAATTCACCCCTCCACTTT.

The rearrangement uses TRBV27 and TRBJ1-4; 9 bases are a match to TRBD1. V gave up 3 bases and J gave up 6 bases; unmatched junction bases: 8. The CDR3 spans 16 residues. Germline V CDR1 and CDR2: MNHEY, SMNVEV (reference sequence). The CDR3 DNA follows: TGTGCCAGCAGTTTTTCCCCGGGACAGGGTGATGAAAAACTGTTTTTT. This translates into CASSFSPGQGDEKLFF. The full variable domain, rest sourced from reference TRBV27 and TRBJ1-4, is EAQVTQNPRYLITVTGKKLTVTCSQNMNHEYMSWYRQDPGLGLRQIYYSMNVEVTDKGDVPEGYKVSRKEKRNFPLILESPSPNQTSLYFCASSFSPGQGDEKLFFGSGTQLSVL.

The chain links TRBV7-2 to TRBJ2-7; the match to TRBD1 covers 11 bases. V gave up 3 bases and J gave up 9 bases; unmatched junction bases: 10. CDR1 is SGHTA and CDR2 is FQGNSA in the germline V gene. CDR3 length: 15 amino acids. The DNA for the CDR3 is TGTGCCAGCAGCTTCGGATTGGGACAGGGGGGTGTGCAGTACTTC. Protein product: CASSFGLGQGGVQYF. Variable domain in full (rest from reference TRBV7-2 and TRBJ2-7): GAGVSQSPSNKVTEKGKDVELRCDPISGHTALYWYRQSLGQGLEFLIYFQGNSAPDKSGLPSDRFSAERTGGSVSTLTIQRTQQEDSAVYLCASSFGLGQGGVQYFGPGTRLTVT.

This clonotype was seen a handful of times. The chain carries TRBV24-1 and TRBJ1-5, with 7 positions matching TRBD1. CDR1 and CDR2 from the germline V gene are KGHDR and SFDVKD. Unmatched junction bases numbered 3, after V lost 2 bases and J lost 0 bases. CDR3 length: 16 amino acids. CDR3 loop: CATSDSGTDSNQPQHF. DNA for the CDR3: TGTGCCACCAGTGATTCCGGGACAGATAGCAATCAGCCCCAGCATTTT.

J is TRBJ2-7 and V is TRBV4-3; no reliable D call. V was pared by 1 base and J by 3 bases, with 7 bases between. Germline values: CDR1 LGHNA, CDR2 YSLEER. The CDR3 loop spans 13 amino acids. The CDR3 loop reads CASSQADNYEQYF. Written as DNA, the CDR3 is TGCGCCAGCAGCCAAGCTGATAACTACGAGCAGTACTTC.

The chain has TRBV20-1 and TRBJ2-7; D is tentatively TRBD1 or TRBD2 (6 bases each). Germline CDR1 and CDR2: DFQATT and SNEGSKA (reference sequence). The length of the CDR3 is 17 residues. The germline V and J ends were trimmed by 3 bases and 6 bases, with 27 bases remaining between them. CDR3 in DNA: TGCAGTGCTAGGATCCCTCAGGATGGGGGGCTGAGGGGCGAGCAGTACTTC. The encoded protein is CSARIPQDGGLRGEQYF.

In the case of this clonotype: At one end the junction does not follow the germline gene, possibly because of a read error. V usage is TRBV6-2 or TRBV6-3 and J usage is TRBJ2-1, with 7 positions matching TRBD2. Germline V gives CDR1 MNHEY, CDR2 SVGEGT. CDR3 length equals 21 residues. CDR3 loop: CASSYSASGSPVLSSYNERYF. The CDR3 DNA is TGTGCCAGCAGTTACTCGGCTAGCGGAAGCCCCGTACTCAGCTCCTACAATGAGCGGTACTTC.

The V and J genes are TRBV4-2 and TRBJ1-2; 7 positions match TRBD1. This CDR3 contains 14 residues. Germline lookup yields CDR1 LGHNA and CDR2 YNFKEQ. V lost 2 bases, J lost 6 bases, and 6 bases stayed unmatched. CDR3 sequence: CASSQLGTAHGYTF. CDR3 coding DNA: TGTGCCAGCAGCCAACTCGGGACAGCCCATGGCTACACCTTC.